This entry lists 30 T cell receptor beta chains sequenced from one sample in a study of cytomegalovirus exposure and HLA in healthy donors (TCRdb year 2017). The library was built by means of the immunoSEQ multiplex PCR assay. The multiplex PCR relied on a mix of 60 forward primers for TCR Vbeta segments and 13 reverse primers for TCR Jbeta segments. In its TCRdb copy, this immuneACCESS table keeps in-frame sequences only and misses some clones. Where compared with another copy, unresolved V genes explain less than half of these, and the others have no known cause. The sample table contains tens of thousands of clones; only one count was recorded for roughly four fifths of them. Approximately 0.56% of the sample is held by the ten biggest clonotypes. The sequencing sample was made of PBMCs. The receptors were gathered from a man aged 25-45 years in good health and CMV-seronegative.

The rearrangement uses TRBV19 and TRBJ2-5; tentatively, D is TRBD1 (5 bases). The germline V and J ends were trimmed by 6 bases and 1 base, with 9 bases remaining between them. Germline CDR1 is LNHDA and CDR2 is SQIVND (reference sequence). The CDR3 has 13 residues. The CDR3 nucleotides are TGTGCCAGTAGCAGGGTACTCCAAGAGACCCAGTACTTC. Its translation: CASSRVLQETQYF.

The CDR3 sequence: CASSLGQGVHEQYF. The CDR3 DNA reads TGTGCCAGCAGCTTAGGCCAGGGTGTCCACGAGCAGTACTTC. The chain joins TRBV7-9 to TRBJ2-7, with D possibly TRBD1 on 5 matching bases. The CDR3 loop spans 14 amino acids. V dropped 1 base and J dropped 5 bases, with 12 bases sitting between them. Germline-derived CDR1 and CDR2 are SEHNR and FQNEAQ (reference sequence).

The CDR3 is CASSPNGQGSNYGYTF. CDR3 nucleotide sequence: TGTGCCAGCTCACCAAACGGCCAGGGGTCTAACTATGGCTACACCTTC. V usage is TRBV18 and J usage is TRBJ1-2; the D gene is possibly TRBD1 (6 bases). Germline lookup yields CDR1 KGHSH and CDR2 LQKENI. V was pared by 2 bases and J by 0 bases, with 13 bases between. The CDR3 is 16 amino acids. Complete variable domain (other parts from reference TRBV18 and TRBJ1-2): NAGVMQNPRHLVRRRGQEARLRCSPMKGHSHVYWYRQLPEEGLKFMVYLQKENIIDESGMPKERFSAEFPKEGPSILRIQQVVRGDSAAYFCASSPNGQGSNYGYTFGSGTRLTVV.

The V gene is TRBV15, the J gene TRBJ2-3; 10 bases map to TRBD1. Germline V gene lookup returns CDR1 LNHNV and CDR2 YYDKDF (reference sequence). With V trimmed by 3 bases and J by 5 bases, 5 bases remained unmatched. The CDR3 spans 15 residues. The CDR3 protein is CATSRPGQGKDTQYF. The DNA for the CDR3 is TGTGCCACCAGCAGGCCGGGACAGGGGAAAGATACGCAGTATTTT.

The chain recombines TRBV10-3 with TRBJ2-2; D is uncertain. V lost 3 bases, J lost 0 bases, and 11 bases lay in between. Germline CDR1 ENHRY, CDR2 SYGVKD. The CDR3 is 16 residues long. The CDR3 protein is CAISDNSGSNTGELFF. The CDR3 DNA reads TGTGCCATCAGTGACAACAGTGGTTCGAACACCGGGGAGCTGTTTTTT.

V and J are TRBV7-2 and TRBJ2-5; TRBD1 might be the D (6 bases). Trimming left V 1 base short and J 5 bases short, with 11 bases between. This CDR3 spans 14 amino acids. Germline-derived CDR1 and CDR2 are SGHTA and FQGNSA. The CDR3 bases are TGTGCCAGCAGCTTAGGTCAGGGGTTCGAGACCCAGTACTTC. Protein sequence: CASSLGQGFETQYF. Together with reference TRBV7-2 and TRBJ2-5, the CDR3 gives the full variable domain: GAGVSQSPSNKVTEKGKDVELRCDPISGHTALYWYRQSLGQGLEFLIYFQGNSAPDKSGLPSDRFSAERTGGSVSTLTIQRTQQEDSAVYLCASSLGQGFETQYFGPGTRLLVL.

The CDR3 protein is CASSLDRGNTDTQYF. In DNA form, the CDR3 reads TGTGCCAGCAGCTTGGACAGGGGGAACACAGATACGCAGTATTTT. The chain combines TRBV13 with TRBJ2-3; 10 bases align to TRBD1. This CDR3 region has 15 residues. Germline trimming cut 3 bases from V and 2 bases from J; bases unmatched to any gene: 2. Germline V lookup: CDR1 PRHDT, CDR2 FYEKMQ (reference sequence).

The CDR3 DNA reads TGTGCCAGCAGCCGCCTGACAGGGGTCCCTAAAGGCTACACCTTC. It encodes CASSRLTGVPKGYTF. The gene calls are TRBV6-5 and TRBJ1-2; 8 bases map to TRBD1. Unmatched junction bases numbered 14, after V lost 6 bases and J lost 8 bases. Per the germline V gene, CDR1 is MNHEY and CDR2 is SVGAGI. This CDR3 region has 15 residues.

This chain uses TRBV5-4 with TRBJ2-1; TRBD2 is a possible D gene (6 bases). V was trimmed by 0 bases and J by 1 base, leaving 11 bases between them. The CDR3 runs to 16 residues. Looked up from germline, CDR1 is SGHNT and CDR2 is YYREEE (reference sequence). The CDR3 coding sequence is TGTGCCAGCAGCTTGGATCCCGGGACTTCCTACAATGAGCAGTTCTTC. Its translation is CASSLDPGTSYNEQFF. Full variable domain (rest looked up from reference TRBV5-4 and TRBJ2-1): ETGVTQSPTHLIKTRGQQVTLRCSSQSGHNTVSWYQQALGQGPQFIFQYYREEENGRGNFPPRFSGLQFPNYSSELNVNALELDDSALYLCASSLDPGTSYNEQFFGPGTRLTVL.

CDR3 DNA sequence: TGCGCCAGCAGCTTGGACCCCGTACAGGTTCTCTATGGCTACACCTTC. It translates to CASSLDPVQVLYGYTF. The rearrangement joins TRBV5-1 to TRBJ1-2; D perhaps matches TRBD1 (5 bases). Trimming pared 0 bases from V and 4 bases from J, leaving 16 bases between. Germline CDR1 reads SGHRS; CDR2 reads YFSETQ. This CDR3 is built from 16 residues.

The genes are TRBV5-8 and TRBJ1-1; D may be TRBD1 (5 bases). V gave up 3 bases and J gave up 5 bases, with 14 bases separating them. Looked up from germline, CDR1 is SGHTS and CDR2 is YDEGEE. This CDR3 is built from 14 residues. As DNA, the CDR3 is TGTGCCAGCAGCTCGGAGGGACGGGGGACTGAAGCTTTCTTT. Protein: CASSSEGRGTEAFF.

The chain uses TRBV5-5 and TRBJ2-7, with a tentative D call TRBD1 (6 bases). The germline V gene has CDR1 SGHKS and CDR2 YYEKEE (reference sequence). Trimming took off 3 bases at V and 0 bases at J, with 13 bases between the two ends. There are 15 residues in the CDR3. CDR3: CASSSQGGSSYEQYF. CDR3 nucleotides: TGTGCCAGCAGCTCACAGGGTGGGAGCTCCTACGAGCAGTACTTC. The variable domain in full, with the rest retrieved from reference TRBV5-5 and TRBJ2-7, is DAGVTQSPTHLIKTRGQQVTLRCSPISGHKSVSWYQQVLGQGPQFIFQYYEKEERGRGNFPDRFSARQFPNYSSELNVNALLLGDSALYLCASSSQGGSSYEQYFGPGTRLTVT.

Points on this clone: This CDR3 is also generated by other DNA sequences in the sample. The chain is built from TRBV19 and TRBJ2-3; TRBD1 agrees at 7 bases. The CDR3 sequence is 14 residues long. CDR1 LNHDA and CDR2 SQIVND come from the germline V gene (reference sequence). Unmatched junction bases numbered 3, after V lost 5 bases and J lost 1 base. Here the CDR3 reads CASSLDRGTDTQYF. The CDR3 bases are TGTGCCAGTAGTCTTGACAGGGGCACAGATACGCAGTATTTT. Full variable domain (rest looked up from reference TRBV19 and TRBJ2-3): DGGITQSPKYLFRKEGQNVTLSCEQNLNHDAMYWYRQDPGQGLRLIYYSQIVNDFQKGDIAEGYSVSREKKESFPLTVTSAQKNPTAFYLCASSLDRGTDTQYFGPGTRLTVL.

The chain uses TRBV7-3 and TRBJ2-5; 8 bases map to TRBD2. V dropped 5 bases and J dropped 5; count of bases not matched to a gene: 10. The CDR3 covers 15 residues. Germline CDR1 reads SGHTA; CDR2 reads FQGTGA. The CDR3: CASSPASGLGETQYF. DNA for the CDR3: TGTGCCAGCAGCCCAGCTAGCGGGCTGGGGGAGACCCAGTACTTC.

This chain links TRBV6-6 with TRBJ1-2; maybe TRBD1 (5 bases). Deletions cut 6 bases from V and 5 bases from J, with 7 bases between. Germline-derived CDR1 and CDR2 are MNHNY and SVGAGI (reference sequence). The length of the CDR3 is 11 residues. The CDR3 nucleotides are TGTGCCAGCAGGGGGGGTTATGGCTACACCTTC. The encoded protein is CASRGGYGYTF.

V and J are TRBV6-4 and TRBJ2-1; 8 bases are a match to TRBD2. Trimming at V came to 4 bases and at J to 4 bases, leaving 9 bases not matched to a gene. Germline V lookup: CDR1 MRHNA, CDR2 SNTAGT. The CDR3 is 16 amino acids. CDR3 protein: CASSAIAGGLYNEQFF. The CDR3 DNA sequence: TGTGCCAGCAGTGCGATTGCGGGGGGCTTGTACAATGAGCAGTTCTTC.

The chain carries TRBV7-8 and TRBJ2-7; D perhaps matches TRBD1 (5 bases). This CDR3 is built from 14 residues. Germline lookup yields CDR1 SGHVS and CDR2 FQNEAQ. The V end was cut by 2 bases, the J end by 3 bases, with 11 bases between. CDR3 protein: CASSLPKDSYEQYF. The CDR3 bases are TGTGCCAGCAGCTTACCAAAAGACAGCTACGAGCAGTACTTC.

The chain carries TRBV11-2 and TRBJ2-5; the D gene is possibly TRBD2 (6 bases). V lost 5 bases to trimming and J lost 5 bases, with 18 bases between them. CDR1 SGHAT and CDR2 FQNNGV come from the germline V gene. CDR3 length: 15 amino acids. The CDR3 protein is CASSPRGSSTETQYF. CDR3 in DNA: TGTGCCAGCAGCCCACGGGGGTCTTCCACGGAGACCCAGTACTTC.

The gene calls are TRBV11-2 and TRBJ1-2, with D hard to call. Germline lookup yields CDR1 SGHAT and CDR2 FQNNGV. The CDR3 has 14 residues. V lost 1 base to trimming and J lost 2 bases, with 8 bases between them. This CDR3 reads CASSLGGRNYGYTF. CDR3 nucleotides: TGTGCCAGCAGCTTAGGAGGTAGAAACTATGGCTACACCTTC.

The V and J genes are TRBV7-9 and TRBJ1-1; possibly TRBD1 for D (5 bases). The ends were cut back, 2 bases at V and 4 bases at J, with 14 bases in the middle. Germline V lookup: CDR1 SEHNR, CDR2 FQNEAQ (reference sequence). The CDR3 extends over 15 amino acids. In DNA, the CDR3 is TGTGCCAGCAGCTTATTGGGTGGCGGGGGCACTGAAGCTTTCTTT. It codes for CASSLLGGGGTEAFF. Variable domain in full (rest from reference TRBV7-9 and TRBJ1-1): DTGVSQNPRHKITKRGQNVTFRCDPISEHNRLYWYRQTLGQGPEFLTYFQNEAQLEKSRLLSDRFSAERPKGSFSTLEIQRTEQGDSAMYLCASSLLGGGGTEAFFGQGTRLTVV.

The chain uses TRBV5-3 and TRBJ1-2; D remains unclear. TRBV5-3 is classed as an ORF, of uncertain function. CDR3 length: 11 residues. Deletions cut 7 bases from V and 2 bases from J, with 6 bases between. The CDR3 sequence is CARYKNYGYTF. In nucleotides, the CDR3 is TGTGCCAGATACAAGAACTATGGCTACACCTTC.

The chain's CDR3 is CASSQESGVYDGYTF. The CDR3 nucleotides are TGTGCCAGCAGCCAAGAGTCAGGGGTTTACGATGGCTACACCTTC. The rearrangement uses TRBV4-2 and TRBJ1-2; TRBD1 might be the D (6 bases). From germline, CDR1 is LGHNA and CDR2 YNFKEQ. CDR3 length equals 15 residues. V was pared by 0 bases and J by 6 bases, with 14 bases between.

The CDR3: CASSRGGTSYEQYV. The CDR3 DNA sequence: TGTGCCAGCAGCCGTGGCGGGACCTCCTACGAGCAGTACGTC. The chain carries TRBV7-9 and TRBJ2-7; TRBD2 is a possible D gene (6 bases). This CDR3 spans 14 amino acids. Per the germline V gene, CDR1 is SEHNR and CDR2 is FQNEAQ (reference sequence). The V end lost 5 bases, the J end lost 0 bases, and 11 bases lay between the germline ends.

The chain uses TRBV18 and TRBJ1-2; 11 bases align to TRBD1. This CDR3 spans 14 amino acids. The trim removed 6 bases at V and 2 bases at J, leaving 2 bases unmatched. Germline CDR1 is KGHSH and CDR2 is LQKENI. Here the CDR3 DNA reads TGTGCCAGCTCCGGACAGGGGGCGAACTATGGCTACACCTTC. Encoded protein: CASSGQGANYGYTF. The full variable domain, in which reference TRBV18 and TRBJ1-2 provide the parts outside the CDR3, is NAGVMQNPRHLVRRRGQEARLRCSPMKGHSHVYWYRQLPEEGLKFMVYLQKENIIDESGMPKERFSAEFPKEGPSILRIQQVVRGDSAAYFCASSGQGANYGYTFGSGTRLTVV.

This clone occurred a few times. The chain couples TRBV9 to TRBJ1-1, with a tentative D call TRBD1 (6 bases). Trimming stripped 3 bases from V and 1 base from J, with 7 bases between. CDR3 length: 13 residues. The germline gives CDR1 SGDLS, CDR2 YYNGEE. In DNA form, the CDR3 reads TGTGCCAGCAGCGGGACAGCGAACACTGAAGCTTTCTTT. Its translation: CASSGTANTEAFF.

The chain links TRBV7-3 to TRBJ2-5; TRBD2 might be the D (6 bases). Trimming took 3 bases from V and 2 from J, leaving 10 bases between them. CDR3 size: 14 residues. Looked up from germline, CDR1 is SGHTA and CDR2 is FQGTGA. This CDR3 reads CASSFSGRQETQYF. CDR3 nucleotide sequence: TGTGCCAGCAGCTTTTCCGGGAGACAAGAGACCCAGTACTTC. The full variable domain, in which reference TRBV7-3 and TRBJ2-5 provide the parts outside the CDR3, is GAGVSQTPSNKVTEKGKYVELRCDPISGHTALYWYRQSLGQGPEFLIYFQGTGAADDSGLPNDRFFAVRPEGSVSTLKIQRTERGDSAVYLCASSFSGRQETQYFGPGTRLLVL.

The chain has TRBV14 and TRBJ1-1; unclear D gene. The germline gives CDR1 SGHDN, CDR2 FVKESK. Deletions cut 4 bases from V and 6 bases from J, with 15 bases between. The CDR3 contains 14 residues. In nucleotides, the CDR3 is TGTGCCAGCAGCCCGTTACAGAGAAACCCTGAAGCTTTCTTT. Encoded protein: CASSPLQRNPEAFF.

The chain joins TRBV4-2 to TRBJ1-2; tentative D call: TRBD1 (5 bases). V lost 1 base to trimming and J lost 2 bases, with 11 bases between them. Per the germline V gene, CDR1 is LGHNA and CDR2 is YNFKEQ. This CDR3 has 15 residues. CDR3 in amino acids: CASSQALTDNYGYTF. The CDR3 region has the DNA TGTGCCAGCAGCCAAGCCTTGACAGACAACTATGGCTACACCTTC.

The sample holds one count of this clone. The V gene is TRBV18, the J gene TRBJ2-7; D is possibly TRBD1 (7 bases). The CDR3 extends over 15 amino acids. Germline V lookup: CDR1 KGHSH, CDR2 LQKENI. V lost 6 bases and J lost 5, with 20 bases in between. The chain's CDR3 is CASSLVGGGRNEQYF. CDR3 nucleotides: TGTGCCAGCTCCCTAGTCGGAGGGGGCAGGAACGAGCAGTACTTC.

The V gene is TRBV15, the J gene TRBJ2-1, with D perhaps TRBD2 (6 bases). V lost 5 bases and J lost 3, with 14 bases in between. The germline V gene has CDR1 LNHNV and CDR2 YYDKDF (reference sequence). The CDR3 is 15 residues long. In DNA, the CDR3 is TGTGCCACCAGCCCTTTTCCGGAGGGCTACAATGAGCAGTTCTTC. Translating it yields CATSPFPEGYNEQFF. The whole variable domain, remainder taken from reference TRBV15 and TRBJ2-1, is DAMVIQNPRYQVTQFGKPVTLSCSQTLNHNVMYWYQQKSSQAPKLLFHYYDKDFNNEADTPDNFQSRRPNTSFCFLDIRSPGLGDTAMYLCATSPFPEGYNEQFFGPGTRLTVL.